Only a few counts were recorded for the clone carrying this T cell receptor beta chain. These data originate in a study of response to subunit inactivated influenza vaccine. TCRdb reprocessed the RT-PCR reads with MiXCR, giving one entry per CDR3 protein. The table records about 540,000 distinct CDR3 sequences, roughly a quarter of them present only once. Germline V gene data show CDR1 as SGDLS and CDR2 as YYNGEE. Trimming left V 8 bases short and J 1 base short, with 13 bases between. The CDR3 extends over 14 amino acids. Another study also made use of these data, one on T cells expressing NK-cell markers. That work states: Synthesis of TCR beta cDNA relied on 5'RACE template switching carrying UMIs.

The receptor comes from a man aged 50 or older who received an inactivated influenza vaccine. J is TRBJ2-4 and V is TRBV9; D not certain. The specimen comprised CD4+ T cells sorted from PBMCs, sampled about 13 days after vaccination. The CDR3 DNA follows: TGTGCCAGGGAAGTAGACGGGGCCAAAAACATTCAGTACTTC. Protein sequence: CAREVDGAKNIQYF.